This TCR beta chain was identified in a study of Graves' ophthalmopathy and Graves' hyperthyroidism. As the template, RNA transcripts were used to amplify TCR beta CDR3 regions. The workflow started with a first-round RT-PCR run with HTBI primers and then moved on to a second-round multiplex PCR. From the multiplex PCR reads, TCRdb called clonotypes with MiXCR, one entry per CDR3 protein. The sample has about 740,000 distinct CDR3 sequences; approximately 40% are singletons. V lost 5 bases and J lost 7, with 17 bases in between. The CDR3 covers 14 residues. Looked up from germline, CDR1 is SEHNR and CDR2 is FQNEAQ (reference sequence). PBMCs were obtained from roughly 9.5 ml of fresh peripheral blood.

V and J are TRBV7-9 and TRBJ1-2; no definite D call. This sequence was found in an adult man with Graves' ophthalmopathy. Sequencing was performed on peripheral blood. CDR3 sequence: CASSPVPPSGGYTF. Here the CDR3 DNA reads TGTGCCAGCAGCCCCGTTCCCCCGAGCGGTGGCTACACCTTC.